This T cell receptor (beta chain) is from a study of OX40 agonist ivuxolimab in advanced cancers. Germline loops: CDR1 LNHNV, CDR2 YYDKDF (reference sequence). The V end was cut by 0 bases, the J end by 6 bases, with 23 bases between. This CDR3 is built from 18 residues. This table comes from immunoSEQ multiplex PCR, and its TCRdb copy is limited to in-frame clones, with some not included. This table holds approximately 69,000 clones, about 79% found once. The origin of this receptor is an adult with an advanced solid tumor such as melanoma, head and neck, liver or kidney cancer. This chain joins TRBV15 and TRBJ1-2, with D tentatively TRBD1 (5 bases). The sequencing used CD4+ or CD8+ T cells sorted from blood, collected in a trial of the OX40 agonist ivuxolimab. The chain's CDR3 is CATSRDRAGLGLGDGYTF. CDR3 nucleotides: TGTGCCACCAGCAGAGATCGCGCCGGTTTGGGGTTAGGGGATGGCTACACCTTC.